This T cell receptor beta chain stems from a study of T cells in Graves' hyperthyroidism and ophthalmopathy (dated by TCRdb to the late 2010s). Looking at the study overall: Peripheral blood samples were taken at initial diagnosis, before any treatment was given. To identify distinguishing TCR V-J signatures, a discovery cohort of 95 to 100 patients was used, comprising 40 to 45 with Graves' ophthalmopathy and 57 with stable Graves' hyperthyroidism. Prospective prediction of ophthalmopathy was tested in an independent validation cohort consisting of 18 to 20 hyperthyroidism patients and more than 15 patients who later progressed to ophthalmopathy. The roughly 90 discovery patients were divided at random into training and test sets in a 7:3 ratio. The study also compared thyroid tissue and blood T-cell repertoires from about six Graves' hyperthyroidism patients. After blood sampling, hyperthyroidism patients were treated with methimazole at a starting dose of 30 mg daily, and ophthalmopathy patients were treated with high-dose intravenous methylprednisolone. The paper describes TCR Vbeta CDR3 sequencing of 135 peripheral blood samples, made up of some 42 ophthalmopathy patients, roughly 75 hyperthyroidism patients and 17 progressor patients.

Moderately to severely active disease, a Clinical Activity Score of at least 3, a NOSPECS grade of at least 4, and a duration under 3 months were present in ophthalmopathy patients. Patients with uncontrolled infections, other autoimmune diseases, pregnancy or lactation were excluded. Diagnoses were established on the basis of clinical symptoms, serum thyroxine and TRAb, thyroid ultrasound, and orbital computed tomography. PBMCs were isolated from about 10 ml of fresh peripheral blood by Ficoll-Paque density gradient centrifugation. Trizol reagent was used to extract total RNA, and RNA quality was then checked on an Agilent 2100 Bioanalyzer. The paper as a whole reports these results and caveats: Sample size was not statistically predetermined, and investigators were not blinded to group allocation. In cross-validation, a model built on a 13 V-J signature told ophthalmopathy apart from stable hyperthyroidism with over 85% sensitivity and roughly 81% specificity, and in testing the same model reached 80%/75%. During validation, the model predicted progression to ophthalmopathy a median of approximately six months ahead of onset, with approximately 71% sensitivity and 72% to 85% specificity. Most expanded thyroid clonotypes (frequency above 0.001) were also found in blood, which suggests that blood repertoires may mirror thyroid immune responses.

Amplification of TCR beta CDR3 regions was carried out from RNA transcripts. For the first round of RT-PCR on the TCR CDR3, the HTBI primer set was used together with the Qiagen OneStep RT-PCR kit. The libraries were constructed in a second round of multiplex PCR and then size-selected and purified. The libraries were sequenced on an Illumina HiSeq2000 using paired-end 100 bp reads. The authors' pipeline ran thus. Raw data were processed with SOAPnuke, discarding reads with adapters, uncalled bases, mean Phred below 15, or no exact constant-primer or identifier match. High-quality paired reads were merged with COPE v1.2.5, and unique nucleotide sequences were defined as clonotypes. MiTCR v1.1 was used to align clonotypes to the IMGT TRBV, TRBD and TRBJ reference segments. The analysis included only V-J combinations with a frequency above 0.0001, which together covered 99.2% of the repertoires. A TCS score was defined as the ratio between F50 (clonal expansion) and ExV (chaos), using BLOSUM62-based TCRdist between CDR3 peptides within each V-J. Welch's t-statistics and random forest reduced around 510 V-J features to under 15, which were used in a naive Bayes classifier (R e1071). The public reads were quality trimmed at Q25 with fastp and then assembled into clones with MiXCR by TCRdb, keeping productive beta chains. When rows share a CDR3 protein, they turn into one entry using the most common DNA and genes. The V and J calls come from TCRdb's annotation, not from the publication. The sample contains some 300,000 distinct CDR3 sequences, 15% to 20% of them found a single time. Of the sample, approximately 37% is held by the ten largest clones.

Worth noting for this clonotype: Which antigen it targets is not known. One end of the junction is discordant with germline, which a read error may explain.

Sequencing was done on a sample of blood. The sequence came from a man aged 45 to 65 with Graves' ophthalmopathy.

CDR3 reads: CASSLFPVVVQDF. At the DNA level, the sequence is TGTGCCAGCAGTTTGTTCCCAGTGGTGGTTCAGGACTTC. The rearranged segments are TRBV28 and TRBJ2-5; no D gene call is confident. The CDR1 and CDR2 encoded by the germline V gene are MDHEN and SYDVKM. The CDR3 runs 13 residues from the cysteine to the phenylalanine. Only the CDR3 DNA is retained, 39 bases long and in frame from the first base.